Presented here are 22 T cell receptor beta chains from one specimen sequenced in a study of T-cell reconstitution after alpha-beta-depleted transplantation in children. Library preparation (for TCRbeta) was performed with unique molecular identifiers. Using its own MiXCR run on the PCR reads, TCRdb lists one record per CDR3 protein. Among about 580,000 distinct CDR3 sequences listed, over 25% were seen once. The sequencing here drew on PBMCs, taken before TCRalphabeta/CD19-depleted stem cell transplant. Receptors originate from a boy under two years old with Wiskott-Aldrich syndrome, due to receive a stem cell transplant.

This clonotype was detected a few times. The chain carries TRBV24-1 and TRBJ2-5, with D unclear. CDR1 and CDR2 from the germline V gene are KGHDR and SFDVKD. The length of the CDR3 is 12 residues. Between the trimmed V and J ends, which lost 2 bases and 7 bases, there was a span of 7 bases. The DNA for the CDR3 is TGTGCCACCAGTGATTCCTCGGGGACCCAGTACTTC. Protein sequence: CATSDSSGTQYF.

CDR3 sequence (DNA): TGTGCCAGCAGACGACAGGGAGATCGCTACGAGCAGTACTTC. Its protein product is CASRRQGDRYEQYF. The chain combines TRBV5-6 with TRBJ2-7, with 7 bases fitting TRBD1. J was trimmed by 3 bases and V by 5 bases; bases with no gene match: 8. The CDR3 is 14 residues long. CDR1 and CDR2 from the germline V gene are SGHDT and YYEEEE.

This chain uses TRBV9 with TRBJ2-3; 8 positions match TRBD1. The CDR3 has 15 amino acids. The germline CDR1 and CDR2 sequences are SGDLS and YYNGEE. Unmatched junction bases numbered 4, after V lost 0 bases and J lost 4 bases. CDR3 amino acids: CASSVAGGAPDTQYF. The CDR3 DNA follows: TGTGCCAGCAGCGTAGCAGGGGGCGCGCCAGATACGCAGTATTTT.

This clonotype was seen a few times. V and J are TRBV9 and TRBJ2-3, with 7 positions matching TRBD2. CDR1 and CDR2 (germline): SGDLS, YYNGEE. CDR3 length equals 18 residues. J was trimmed by 4 bases and V by 2 bases; bases with no gene match: 16. CDR3 nucleotide sequence: TGTGCCAGCAGCGTTCCCCACTTCTCGGGAGGATGGGCAGATACGCAGTATTTT. Translated, it gives CASSVPHFSGGWADTQYF.

A few counts support this clonotype. V and J are TRBV25-1 and TRBJ2-2, with 9 bases that match TRBD1. This CDR3 is 14 amino acids long. The ends lost 6 bases at V and 5 bases at J; junction bases unmatched: 4. From germline, CDR1 is MGHDK and CDR2 SYGVNS. The CDR3 DNA reads TGTGCCAGCAGGGGGACAGGGTGGACCGGGGAGCTGTTTTTT. It encodes CASRGTGWTGELFF.

The J gene is TRBJ2-6, the V gene TRBV24-1; weak D call: TRBD2 (6 bases). The CDR3 covers 16 residues. CDR1 and CDR2 from the germline V gene are KGHDR and SFDVKD. Trimming removed 3 bases at V and 3 bases at J, with 11 bases between. CDR3 residues: CATSDGGAGGANVLTF. The DNA of the CDR3 is TGTGCCACCAGTGATGGAGGGGCTGGTGGGGCCAACGTCCTGACTTTC.

This clonotype was seen a handful of times. In DNA form, the CDR3 reads TGTGCCAGCTCACCACCGATACGGAACACCGGGGAGCTGTTTTTT. The encoded protein is CASSPPIRNTGELFF. This chain links TRBV18 with TRBJ2-2; D call uncertain. Germline-derived CDR1 and CDR2 are KGHSH and LQKENI. CDR3 length: 15 amino acids. The V end was cut by 0 bases, the J end by 1 base, with 6 bases between.

This clonotype was found a few times. The rearrangement uses TRBV7-2 and TRBJ1-5; 9 bases are a match to TRBD1. Germline-derived CDR1 and CDR2 are SGHTA and FQGNSA. J was trimmed by 7 bases and V by 0 bases; bases with no gene match: 4. This CDR3 region has 15 residues. The CDR3 is CASSLATGGGQPQHF. CDR3 nucleotides: TGTGCCAGCAGCTTAGCCACAGGGGGCGGGCAGCCCCAGCATTTT.

The V call is TRBV20-1, the J call TRBJ2-7; D possibly corresponds to TRBD1 (6 bases). Germline loops: CDR1 DFQATT, CDR2 SNEGSKA (reference sequence). The CDR3 is made up of 13 amino acids. Deletions cut 3 bases from V and 4 bases from J, with 13 bases between. The DNA of the CDR3 is TGCAGTGCTAGTTGGCAGGGGTCGTACGAGCAGTACTTC. As protein: CSASWQGSYEQYF.

The chain couples TRBV6-1 to TRBJ2-3; perhaps TRBD1 as D (6 bases). Per germline, CDR1 MNHNS and CDR2 SASEGT. This CDR3 has 14 residues. V was cut by 3 bases and J by 4 bases, with 11 bases left in between. This CDR3 is CASSDVTGPDTQYF. CDR3 in DNA: TGTGCCAGCAGTGATGTGACAGGTCCAGATACGCAGTATTTT.

As regards this clonotype: One end of the junction does not line up with germline, which may come from a read error. The J gene is TRBJ2-1, the V gene TRBV5-1; the match to TRBD2 covers 13 bases. CDR3 length equals 18 residues. The germline CDR1 and CDR2 sequences are SGHRS and YFSETQ. The CDR3: CVSSDGLAGDWTGNEQFF. DNA of the CDR3: TGCGTCAGCAGTGACGGACTAGCGGGAGACTGGACTGGCAATGAGCAGTTCTTC. The full variable domain, in which reference TRBV5-1 and TRBJ2-1 provide the parts outside the CDR3, is KAGVTQTPRYLIKTRGQQVTLSCSPISGHRSVSWYQQTPGQGLQFLFEYFSETQRNKGNFPGRFSGRQFSNSRSEMNVSTLELGDSALYLCVSSDGLAGDWTGNEQFFGPGTRLTVL.

This clonotype has just a few counts. The chain combines TRBV25-1 with TRBJ2-3; 12 nucleotides match TRBD2. The CDR3 is 13 residues long. The V segment lost 10 bases and the J segment 5 bases; nucleotides outside the gene matches: 4. From germline, CDR1 is MGHDK and CDR2 SYGVNS. CDR3 coding DNA: TGTGCCACCCTAGCGGGGGGGATAGATACGCAGTATTTT. Its translation is CATLAGGIDTQYF.

This clonotype was detected only a few times. This sequence joins TRBV20-1 and TRBJ2-1, with a weak D call TRBD2 (6 bases). CDR3 length equals 13 residues. Trimming cost V 3 bases and J 10 bases, with 16 bases left between them. Germline CDR1 and CDR2: DFQATT and SNEGSKA (reference sequence). CDR3 in amino acids: CSASRGFLTEQFF. The CDR3, as DNA: TGCAGTGCTAGTCGGGGGTTTCTCACAGAGCAGTTCTTC.

This clonotype was detected only a few times. CDR3 loop: CASSPNQGDTEAFF. In nucleotides, the CDR3 is TGCGCCAGCAGCCCCAATCAGGGGGACACTGAAGCTTTCTTT. The rearrangement joins TRBV4-1 to TRBJ1-1; 7 bases align to TRBD1. CDR3 length: 14 residues. Germline loops: CDR1 MGHRA, CDR2 YSYEKL. Unmatched junction bases numbered 5, after V lost 4 bases and J lost 3 bases.

V and J are TRBV20-1 and TRBJ2-3; D possibly corresponds to TRBD2 (5 bases). Germline values: CDR1 DFQATT, CDR2 SNEGSKA (reference sequence). V shed 0 bases and J shed 5 bases, with 15 bases lying between them. The CDR3 covers 15 residues. CDR3 sequence reads: CSARDRQEAGDTQYF. The CDR3 region has the DNA TGCAGTGCTAGAGATCGTCAGGAGGCGGGAGATACGCAGTATTTT.

CDR3 amino acids: CSAREQHKKGSNQPQHF. The CDR3 bases are TGCAGTGCTAGAGAACAACATAAAAAGGGAAGCAATCAGCCCCAGCATTTT. V and J are TRBV20-1 and TRBJ1-5; D gene unclear. The CDR3 spans 17 residues. Germline V gene lookup returns CDR1 DFQATT and CDR2 SNEGSKA (reference sequence). V dropped 0 bases and J dropped 1 base, with 16 bases sitting between them.

This clonotype appeared a few times. V is TRBV7-9 and J is TRBJ2-7; 12 nucleotides align to TRBD2. V was clipped by 5 bases and J by 1 base; unmatched bases: 3. Germline CDR1 reads SEHNR; CDR2 reads FQNEAQ (reference sequence). This CDR3 spans 15 amino acids. CDR3 in amino acids: CASSRTSGTSYEQYF. In DNA, the CDR3 is TGTGCCAGCAGCAGGACTAGCGGGACTTCCTACGAGCAGTACTTC.

A few counts support this clonotype. This chain connects TRBV11-2 to TRBJ2-3; unclear D gene. CDR3 length: 17 residues. V lost 5 bases and J lost 7, with 25 bases in between. The germline CDR1 and CDR2 sequences are SGHAT and FQNNGV. CDR3 region: CASSKSRSLFVGYTQYF. The CDR3 nucleotides read TGTGCCAGCAGCAAAAGTAGATCCCTTTTTGTGGGATATACGCAGTATTTT.

A few counts support this clonotype. The DNA for the CDR3 is TGTGCCAGCAGCCCCCTGGGGGGATATCTCGGAAACACCATATATTTT. Residues: CASSPLGGYLGNTIYF. This chain connects TRBV9 to TRBJ1-3, with a possible D match to TRBD1 (5 bases). Deletions cut 4 bases from V and 4 bases from J, with 18 bases between. Germline values: CDR1 SGDLS, CDR2 YYNGEE. The CDR3 is made up of 16 amino acids.

The chain combines TRBV2 with TRBJ2-5; the D is unclear. The CDR3 has 14 residues. V lost 1 base, J lost 0 bases, and 6 bases lay in between. Looked up from germline, CDR1 is SNHLY and CDR2 is FYNNEI. The CDR3 coding sequence is TGTGCCAGCAGTGAAGGGCAGTACCAAGAGACCCAGTACTTC. It specifies CASSEGQYQETQYF.

This clonotype turned up a few times. The chain couples TRBV3-1 to TRBJ2-7, with TRBD2 matching 7 bases. There are 14 residues in the CDR3. With 6 bases clipped from V and 5 bases from J, the junction kept 10 bases outside the gene matches. Germline CDR1 and CDR2: LGHDT and YNNKEL (reference sequence). DNA of the CDR3: TGTGCCAGCAGTCGAGAGACTAGCTTAAACGAGCAGTACTTC. This gives the protein CASSRETSLNEQYF.

This clonotype was seen only once. This sequence joins TRBV5-1 and TRBJ1-1; possibly TRBD1 for D (6 bases). Per germline, CDR1 SGHRS and CDR2 YFSETQ. V was pared by 2 bases and J by 9 bases, with 14 bases between. This CDR3 contains 13 residues. The CDR3 loop is CASSLYRVDKAFF. CDR3 DNA: TGCGCCAGCAGCTTATACAGGGTTGATAAAGCTTTCTTT. The full variable domain, with the rest looked up from reference TRBV5-1 and TRBJ1-1, is KAGVTQTPRYLIKTRGQQVTLSCSPISGHRSVSWYQQTPGQGLQFLFEYFSETQRNKGNFPGRFSGRQFSNSRSEMNVSTLELGDSALYLCASSLYRVDKAFFGQGTRLTVV.